The 25 T cell receptor beta chains presented below share a single source sample, sequenced in a study of blood T cell repertoires in COVID-19. Data came from immunoSEQ multiplex PCR; TCRdb stores just in-frame clones and leaves some out. The sample has 200,000 to 300,000 clones; 80% to 90% are singletons. The sample consisted of PBMCs or T cells enriched from blood (not recorded which). These receptors all come from a man between 40 and 49 years old who had recovered from COVID-19.

The V gene is TRBV10-1, the J gene TRBJ2-5; 10 nucleotides align to TRBD1. Germline CDR1 WNHNN, CDR2 SYGVQD (reference sequence). The CDR3 extends over 19 amino acids. Trimming took 6 bases from V and 1 from J; bases not matched to a gene: 17. The CDR3 nucleotides are TGCGCCAGCAGGCCAGACAGGGGGCGAATGGGCAAGCTCCAAGAGACCCAGTACTTC. Its protein product is CASRPDRGRMGKLQETQYF.

The chain carries TRBV5-1 and TRBJ1-2; no definite D call. This CDR3 spans 15 amino acids. Germline-derived CDR1 and CDR2 are SGHRS and YFSETQ. V gave up 4 bases and J gave up 6 bases, with 19 bases separating them. The CDR3 DNA reads as TGCGCCAGCAGCCCCTTTTCTACGGGGTTTGATGGCTACACCTTC. Its translation is CASSPFSTGFDGYTF.

The J gene is TRBJ1-4, the V gene TRBV7-2; TRBD1 matches at 7 bases. V shed 2 bases and J 1 base; nucleotides not matched to a gene: 1. The CDR3 runs 15 residues. Germline V gene lookup returns CDR1 SGHTA and CDR2 FQGNSA. The CDR3 here is CASSLNRGTNEKLFF. DNA for the CDR3: TGTGCCAGCAGCTTAAACAGGGGAACTAATGAAAAACTGTTTTTT.

The chain has TRBV6-4 and TRBJ1-1; perhaps TRBD1 as D (5 bases). The CDR3 runs to 14 residues. Trimming took 5 bases from V and 1 from J, leaving 11 bases between them. Germline V gene data show CDR1 as MRHNA and CDR2 as SNTAGT. Written as DNA, the CDR3 is TGTGCCAGCAGTTTGTCACAGGAGAACACTGAAGCTTTCTTT. It codes for CASSLSQENTEAFF.

V is TRBV11-1 and J is TRBJ1-1; the D gene is possibly TRBD1 (5 bases). The CDR3 has 14 amino acids. Trimming took 5 bases from V and 3 from J, leaving 13 bases between them. Germline V CDR1 and CDR2: SGHAT, FQDESV (reference sequence). CDR3 nucleotide sequence: TGTGCCAGCAGCCGTAGACAGAGGCACACTGAAGCTTTCTTT. It yields the protein CASSRRQRHTEAFF.

The chain combines TRBV18 with TRBJ2-7; 9 nucleotides match TRBD2. The CDR3 is 23 residues long. The germline V gene encodes CDR1 KGHSH and CDR2 LQKENI. V trimming: 3 bases; J trimming: 0 bases; junction bases outside the gene matches: 27. CDR3 DNA: TGTGCCAGCTCACCCCCGCGGGGGGCGGTGACTAGCGGAACACTAAGGAGCTCCTACGAGCAGTACTTC. This sequence encodes CASSPPRGAVTSGTLRSSYEQYF.

The rearrangement uses TRBV7-8 and TRBJ2-3; D may be TRBD2 (5 bases). The V end lost 3 bases, the J end lost 4 bases, and 29 bases lay between the germline ends. The CDR3 has 20 residues. Germline lookup yields CDR1 SGHVS and CDR2 FQNEAQ. DNA of the CDR3: TGTGCCAGCAGCTTCTGGGAGTATAGGCAGTTAAGGAGGCTGGCAGATACGCAGTATTTT. Its protein product is CASSFWEYRQLRRLADTQYF.

The J gene is TRBJ2-7, the V gene TRBV28; D perhaps matches TRBD2 (5 bases). The CDR3 sequence is 14 residues long. Trimming left V 5 bases short and J 3 bases short, with 14 bases between. CDR1 is MDHEN, CDR2 SYDVKM, per germline. For the CDR3, the DNA is TGTGCCAGCAGTGTAGAGCTGGCGGGCTACGAGCAGTACTTC. The encoded protein is CASSVELAGYEQYF.

This chain connects TRBV5-8 to TRBJ2-5; 10 bases agree with TRBD1. Germline V gives CDR1 SGHTS, CDR2 YDEGEE. The CDR3 extends over 17 amino acids. J gave up 5 bases and V 4 bases, and 14 bases lay outside the gene matches. This CDR3 reads CASSLPGTGATGETQYF. CDR3 DNA: TGTGCCAGCAGCCTACCCGGGACAGGGGCAACTGGGGAGACCCAGTACTTC.

This chain links TRBV6-5 with TRBJ1-2; the D is unclear. The germline V and J ends were trimmed by 2 bases and 3 bases, with 7 bases remaining between them. The CDR3 covers 13 residues. Germline CDR1 MNHEY, CDR2 SVGAGI. CDR3 sequence reads: CASSYTRDYGYTF. The CDR3 nucleotides are TGTGCCAGCAGTTACACGAGGGACTATGGCTACACCTTC.

The chain carries TRBV2 and TRBJ1-5, with D possibly matching TRBD1 (6 bases). Trimming removed 7 bases from V and 2 bases from J, with 18 bases in between. CDR3 length: 16 residues. Germline V gene data show CDR1 as SNHLY and CDR2 as FYNNEI. CDR3 sequence reads: CASTSIRGSGNQPQHF. DNA for the CDR3: TGTGCCAGCACCAGTATCAGGGGATCCGGCAATCAGCCCCAGCATTTT.

This rearrangement joins TRBV6-5 to TRBJ2-7, with 9 nucleotides matching TRBD1. V was pared by 6 bases and J by 4 bases, with 7 bases of the junction left unmatched. The CDR3 has 14 amino acids. Germline CDR1 reads MNHEY; CDR2 reads SVGAGI. The CDR3 sequence is CASSRTGVEYEQYF. DNA for the CDR3: TGTGCCAGCAGCAGGACAGGGGTTGAATACGAGCAGTACTTC.

This chain links TRBV7-2 with TRBJ2-3, with 14 bases aligning to TRBD2. Losses at the gene ends were 5 bases for V and 9 bases for J; bases not matched to a gene: 10. The CDR3 is 16 amino acids. Looked up from germline, CDR1 is SGHTA and CDR2 is FQGNSA. The CDR3, as DNA: TGTGCCAGCAGCCCGGGACTAGCGGGGGCATGGGGGACGCAGTATTTT. As protein: CASSPGLAGAWGTQYF.

This sequence joins TRBV5-1 and TRBJ1-2, with 12 bases identical to TRBD1. With V trimmed by 3 bases and J by 8 bases, 8 bases remained unmatched. Germline assignment: CDR1 SGHRS and CDR2 YFSETQ. The CDR3 consists of 15 residues. As DNA, the CDR3 is TGCGCCAGCAGCTCCGGGACAGGGGGCGTGGGAGGCTACACCTTC. It is translated as CASSSGTGGVGGYTF. Together with reference TRBV5-1 and TRBJ1-2, the CDR3 gives the full variable domain: KAGVTQTPRYLIKTRGQQVTLSCSPISGHRSVSWYQQTPGQGLQFLFEYFSETQRNKGNFPGRFSGRQFSNSRSEMNVSTLELGDSALYLCASSSGTGGVGGYTFGSGTRLTVV.

The chain uses TRBV6-5 and TRBJ1-2; TRBD1 is a possible D gene (6 bases). Germline-derived CDR1 and CDR2 are MNHEY and SVGAGI. There are 14 residues in the CDR3. The ends were cut back, 7 bases at V and 7 bases at J, with 19 bases in the middle. The CDR3 here is CASNLRGGAGGYTF. CDR3 coding DNA: TGTGCCAGCAACTTAAGGGGGGGCGCGGGTGGCTACACCTTC.

The genes are TRBV10-1 and TRBJ2-7; 10 bases are shared with TRBD1. The germline gives CDR1 WNHNN, CDR2 SYGVQD (reference sequence). The CDR3 contains 16 residues. V lost 1 base and J lost 6; bases outside the gene matches: 9. The CDR3 bases are TGCGCCAGCAGTGAGTGGGGGACAGGGGTATTCGGCGAGCAGTACTTC. Its protein is CASSEWGTGVFGEQYF.

The chain couples TRBV7-8 to TRBJ1-1, with a weak D call TRBD1 (5 bases). V gave up 5 bases and J gave up 3 bases, with 13 bases separating them. Germline assignment: CDR1 SGHVS and CDR2 FQNEAQ. The CDR3 consists of 14 residues. The CDR3: CASSRGSWDTEAFF. Here the CDR3 DNA reads TGTGCCAGCAGCAGGGGTTCATGGGACACTGAAGCTTTCTTT.

CDR3 nucleotides: TGTGCCAGCAGTTACTTTGGCAGCGGGGTCAATCAGCCCCAGCATTTT. It specifies CASSYFGSGVNQPQHF. The rearrangement links TRBV6-2 or TRBV6-3 to TRBJ1-5; no definite D call. V lost 1 base and J 3 bases, leaving 13 bases between the germline ends. CDR3 length: 16 residues. The germline V gene encodes CDR1 MNHEY and CDR2 SVGEGT.

This clone was seen a single time. The CDR3 nucleotides are TGTGCCAGCAGCCAAGGGACAGAGAACACCATATATTTT. Amino acids: CASSQGTENTIYF. This chain links TRBV4-2 with TRBJ1-3, with D tentatively TRBD1 (6 bases). Germline lookup yields CDR1 LGHNA and CDR2 YNFKEQ. Trimming cost V 1 base and J 7 bases, with 8 bases left between them. This CDR3 has 13 residues.

This sequence joins TRBV3-1 (or the pseudogene TRBV3-2) and TRBJ2-7; TRBD2 aligns across 10 bases. V shed 2 bases, J shed 2 bases, and the junction held 6 bases outside the gene matches. Germline V gene sequence: CDR1 LGHDT, CDR2 YNNKEL (reference sequence). The length of the CDR3 is 16 residues. The CDR3 here is CASSQSLAGVTYEQYF. The CDR3 region has the DNA TGTGCCAGCAGCCAATCCCTAGCGGGGGTGACCTACGAGCAGTACTTC.

This chain links TRBV19 with TRBJ2-7, with 9 bases that match TRBD1. Germline CDR1 and CDR2: LNHDA and SQIVND (reference sequence). Germline trimming cut 2 bases from V and 4 bases from J; bases unmatched to any gene: 6. The CDR3 is 15 residues long. CDR3: CASSISGQGLYEQYF. DNA for the CDR3: TGTGCCAGTAGTATATCGGGACAGGGTTTGTACGAGCAGTACTTC.

The rearrangement joins TRBV11-3 to TRBJ2-7; the D gene is possibly TRBD2 (6 bases). The V gene's germline CDR1 is SGHNT and CDR2 YENEEA. The CDR3 is made up of 15 amino acids. The V and J ends lost 5 bases and 3 bases respectively, with 17 bases between them. The chain's CDR3 is CASSLGGGSFYEQYF. In DNA, the CDR3 is TGTGCCAGCAGCCTGGGGGGAGGTTCTTTCTACGAGCAGTACTTC.

CDR3 loop: CASSYGQSLGKLFF. CDR3 bases: TGTGCCAGCAGCTATGGACAGAGCCTAGGAAAACTGTTTTTT. The chain recombines TRBV7-9 with TRBJ1-4; TRBD1 is a possible D gene (6 bases). Germline loops: CDR1 SEHNR, CDR2 FQNEAQ (reference sequence). Trimming removed 4 bases at V and 10 bases at J, with 16 bases between. The CDR3 runs 14 residues.

This clone was seen once. The gene calls are TRBV12-5 and TRBJ1-1, with a possible D match to TRBD1 (5 bases). V lost 3 bases and J 1 base, leaving 15 bases between the germline ends. The CDR3 extends over 16 amino acids. CDR1 and CDR2 from the germline V gene are LGHNT and FRNRAP. CDR3 sequence reads: CASGFKAGQRNTEAFF. The CDR3 coding sequence is TGTGCTAGTGGTTTTAAGGCAGGGCAAAGGAACACTGAAGCTTTCTTT. The variable domain in full, completed from reference TRBV12-5 and TRBJ1-1, reads DARVTQTPRHKVTEMGQEVTMRCQPILGHNTVFWYRQTMMQGLELLAYFRNRAPLDDSGMPKDRFSAEMPDATLATLKIQPSEPRDSAVYFCASGFKAGQRNTEAFFGQGTRLTVV.

Only a few counts were recorded for this clone. The CDR3 nucleotides read TGTGCCAGCAGCACCGGGACAGGGAGCCAAGAGACCCAGTACTTC. It specifies CASSTGTGSQETQYF. The rearrangement uses TRBV5-8 and TRBJ2-5, with 9 bases identical to TRBD1. This CDR3 spans 15 amino acids. The germline CDR1 and CDR2 sequences are SGHTS and YDEGEE. V shed 4 bases and J 1 base; nucleotides not matched to a gene: 5.